Each of the 28 T cell receptor beta chains below was sequenced from the same sample in a study of control samples from healthy donors and cancer patients. The method was immunoSEQ multiplex PCR; TCRdb's version includes in-frame clones alone and lacks a portion of them. The repertoire holds 89,000 or so clones, approximately 87% seen once, with about a fifth in the top ten. What was sequenced was blood. Receptors originate from a man aged 50-59 years in good health.

This sequence joins TRBV11-2 and TRBJ2-3; 10 bases map to TRBD2. Germline V lookup: CDR1 SGHAT, CDR2 FQNNGV. CDR3 length: 20 amino acids. Unmatched junction bases numbered 12, after V lost 0 bases and J lost 0 bases. The DNA for the CDR3 is TGTGCCAGCAGCTTAGAAGCTAGCGGGGGCTTTCTATCTAGCACAGATACGCAGTATTTT. Its translation: CASSLEASGGFLSSTDTQYF.

The V gene is TRBV28, the J gene TRBJ1-6; D perhaps matches TRBD1 (6 bases). Germline lookup yields CDR1 MDHEN and CDR2 SYDVKM. The V end was cut by 7 bases, the J end by 0 bases, with 13 bases between. The CDR3 loop spans 16 amino acids. For the CDR3, the DNA is TGTGCCAGCACGCAGGCGGACAGCTCCTATAATTCACCCCTCCACTTT. It translates to CASTQADSSYNSPLHF. Based on the CDR3 plus reference TRBV28 and TRBJ1-6, the full variable domain is DVKVTQSSRYLVKRTGEKVFLECVQDMDHENMFWYRQDPGLGLRLIYFSYDVKMKEKGDIPEGYSVSREKKERFSLILESASTNQTSMYLCASTQADSSYNSPLHFGNGTRLTVT.

This chain joins TRBV6-5 and TRBJ1-2, with D uncertain. CDR3 length: 12 residues. Trimming shortened V by 2 bases and J by 5 bases, and 6 bases separated the two germline ends. Germline assignment: CDR1 MNHEY and CDR2 SVGAGI. In nucleotides, the CDR3 is TGTGCCAGCAGTTACGGGGAGTATGGCTACACCTTC. This gives the protein CASSYGEYGYTF.

This chain links TRBV10-2 with TRBJ2-5; TRBD2 matches at 13 bases. The V and J ends lost 6 bases and 5 bases, in that order; junction bases with no gene match: 9. This CDR3 contains 16 residues. Germline CDR1 reads WSHSY; CDR2 reads SAAADI. The CDR3 here is CASSKGLAGSQETQYF. Here the CDR3 DNA reads TGCGCCAGCAGCAAGGGACTAGCGGGAAGCCAGGAGACCCAGTACTTC.

This CDR3 is CASSYDRHYGYTF. The CDR3 DNA reads as TGTGCCAGCAGTTACGACAGACACTATGGCTACACCTTC. The chain carries TRBV6-5 and TRBJ1-2; possible D gene TRBD1, 5 bases. The V end lost 2 bases, the J end lost 3 bases, and 7 bases lay between the germline ends. The CDR3 contains 13 residues. From germline, CDR1 is MNHEY and CDR2 SVGAGI.

This clone was observed once. The chain has TRBV9 and TRBJ1-4; 8 positions match TRBD1. V lost 2 bases and J lost 0; bases outside the gene matches: 12. CDR1 SGDLS and CDR2 YYNGEE come from the germline V gene. The CDR3 spans 19 residues. For the CDR3, the DNA is TGTGCCAGCAGCGTCCAGACAGGGGCCGAGGGGCCAACTAATGAAAAACTGTTTTTT. It yields the protein CASSVQTGAEGPTNEKLFF.

The chain joins TRBV2 to TRBJ1-1; 8 bases map to TRBD1. V trimming: 8 bases; J trimming: 5 bases; junction bases outside the gene matches: 10. This CDR3 is 14 amino acids long. Germline CDR1 SNHLY, CDR2 FYNNEI. CDR3 region: CASATGGGRTEAFF. CDR3 sequence (DNA): TGTGCCAGCGCCACAGGGGGGGGTCGAACTGAAGCTTTCTTT.

The chain uses TRBV18 and TRBJ1-3; TRBD1 matches at 8 bases. Germline CDR1 KGHSH, CDR2 LQKENI. This CDR3 region has 16 residues. The V gene end was trimmed by 2 bases and the J gene end by 1 base; junction bases not matched to a gene: 4. CDR3 protein: CASSPETGGSGNTIYF. In DNA form, the CDR3 reads TGTGCCAGCTCACCAGAAACAGGGGGTTCTGGAAACACCATATATTTT.

V is TRBV5-1 and J is TRBJ2-3; maybe TRBD1 (6 bases). With 4 bases removed from V and 9 bases from J, the gap between germline ends came to 15 bases. This CDR3 has 13 residues. Germline V CDR1 and CDR2: SGHRS, YFSETQ. CDR3 residues: CASSPDGQTTQYF. The CDR3 DNA is TGCGCCAGCAGCCCGGATGGACAGACCACGCAGTATTTT.

V and J are TRBV3-1 (or the pseudogene TRBV3-2) and TRBJ2-1; TRBD1 aligns across 12 bases. The CDR3 consists of 16 residues. Per the germline V gene, CDR1 is LGHDT and CDR2 is YNNKEL (reference sequence). V trimming: 2 bases; J trimming: 7 bases; junction bases outside the gene matches: 6. CDR3 protein: CASSQQPGQGANEQFF. The CDR3 nucleotides read TGTGCCAGCAGCCAACAACCGGGACAGGGGGCGAATGAGCAGTTCTTC.

The chain joins TRBV30 to TRBJ1-3; no firm D call. Germline V lookup: CDR1 GTSNPN, CDR2 SVGIG (reference sequence). There are 12 residues in the CDR3. Trimming removed 1 base from V and 0 bases from J, with 1 base in between. CDR3 protein: CAWSDSGNTIYF. The CDR3, as DNA: TGTGCCTGGAGTGACTCTGGAAACACCATATATTTT.

This clone was recorded once. Germline and junction disagree at one end, which may indicate a read error. This chain links TRBV4-3 with TRBJ1-2; the D gene is possibly TRBD1 (5 bases). The CDR3 is 15 residues long. Germline CDR1 reads LGHNA; CDR2 reads YSLEER. The CDR3 sequence: CTSSQETDSAYGYTF. As DNA, the CDR3 is TGCACCAGCAGCCAAGAGACTGACAGTGCCTATGGCTACACCTTC.

V usage is TRBV6-5 and J usage is TRBJ1-1; D is possibly TRBD1 (5 bases). V shed 2 bases and J shed 11 bases, with 21 bases lying between them. Germline loops: CDR1 MNHEY, CDR2 SVGAGI. The CDR3 sequence is 15 residues long. CDR3 in DNA: TGTGCCAGCAGTTACGGCCTAGGGGATTCGGCGGAGGCTTTCTTT. Protein: CASSYGLGDSAEAFF.

This rearrangement joins TRBV9 to TRBJ2-2; D is perhaps TRBD2 (6 bases). In germline, CDR1 is SGDLS, CDR2 YYNGEE. This CDR3 is 15 amino acids long. V dropped 0 bases and J dropped 4 bases, with 10 bases sitting between them. The CDR3 coding sequence is TGTGCCAGCAGCGTAGACGGGAGCCCCACCGGGGAGCTGTTTTTT. It codes for CASSVDGSPTGELFF.

This sequence joins TRBV3-1 (or the pseudogene TRBV3-2) and TRBJ1-5, with a tentative D call TRBD1 (6 bases). V was pared by 6 bases and J by 5 bases, with 8 bases between. Germline V CDR1 and CDR2: LGHDT, YNNKEL (reference sequence). This CDR3 is built from 12 residues. This chain's CDR3 is CASSPGDQPQHF. The DNA of the CDR3 is TGTGCCAGCAGTCCAGGGGATCAGCCCCAGCATTTT.

The chain employs TRBV20-1 and TRBJ2-3; no firm D call. CDR1 DFQATT and CDR2 SNEGSKA come from the germline V gene (reference sequence). V lost 1 base, J lost 6 bases, and 5 bases lay in between. This CDR3 comprises 11 residues. CDR3 sequence reads: CSARGLDTQYF. For the CDR3, the DNA is TGCAGTGCTAGAGGGCTGGATACGCAGTATTTT.

The rearrangement joins TRBV30 to TRBJ2-3; D could derive from TRBD1 or TRBD2 (5 bases each). Germline V lookup: CDR1 GTSNPN, CDR2 SVGIG (reference sequence). The CDR3 spans 12 residues. Trimming shortened V by 8 bases and J by 0 bases, and 9 bases separated the two germline ends. The CDR3 loop reads CALGVSTDTQYF. CDR3 sequence (DNA): TGTGCCCTGGGGGTTAGCACAGATACGCAGTATTTT.

This chain connects TRBV21-1 to TRBJ2-3; the table calls TRBD2, which could not be checked here. TRBV21-1 is an annotated pseudogene. The CDR3 is 18 residues long. In nucleotides, the CDR3 is TGTGCCAAGGGGGAGACTAGCGGGAGCCCCGGGAACCCAGATACGCAGTATTTT. It is translated as CAKGETSGSPGNPDTQYF.

V and J are TRBV14 and TRBJ1-2; D is perhaps TRBD1 (5 bases). CDR1 is SGHDN and CDR2 is FVKESK in the germline V gene. The length of the CDR3 is 15 residues. The V gene lost 1 base and the J gene lost 8 bases, with 17 bases spanning the gap. The CDR3 is CASSQVPGDAQGYTF. The CDR3 coding sequence is TGTGCCAGCAGCCAAGTTCCTGGGGACGCTCAGGGCTACACCTTC.

V usage is TRBV19 and J usage is TRBJ2-1; 11 bases align to TRBD2. V was pared by 6 bases and J by 4 bases, with 5 bases of the junction left unmatched. Germline CDR1 LNHDA, CDR2 SQIVND (reference sequence). CDR3 length: 15 residues. CDR3 sequence reads: CASSPGTSGYNEQFF. CDR3 in DNA: TGTGCCAGTAGCCCCGGGACTAGCGGATACAATGAGCAGTTCTTC.

The V call is TRBV3-1 (or the pseudogene TRBV3-2), the J call TRBJ2-3; no clear D gene. This CDR3 spans 14 amino acids. The germline V gene has CDR1 LGHDT and CDR2 YNNKEL (reference sequence). V lost 0 bases and J 0 bases, leaving 4 bases between the germline ends. The CDR3 DNA reads as TGTGCCAGCAGCCAAGAGGCTAGCACAGATACGCAGTATTTT. It translates to CASSQEASTDTQYF.

This clone was observed once. The V gene is TRBV2, the J gene TRBJ1-6, with TRBD1 matching 9 bases. The CDR3 length is 14 residues. The V gene's germline CDR1 is SNHLY and CDR2 FYNNEI. V gave up 7 bases and J gave up 10 bases; unmatched junction bases: 8. The CDR3 here is CASKTGGSVSPLHF. The CDR3 region has the DNA TGTGCCAGCAAAACAGGGGGCTCTGTCTCACCCCTCCACTTT.

This clone turned up a few times. The V gene is TRBV20-1, the J gene TRBJ1-1, with D possibly TRBD1 on 5 matching bases. The length of the CDR3 is 15 residues. CDR1 and CDR2 from the germline V gene are DFQATT and SNEGSKA (reference sequence). Trimming cost V 3 bases and J 1 base, with 15 bases left between them. CDR3 DNA sequence: TGCAGTGCTAGTTGGGGCGGGGGGACGAACACTGAAGCTTTCTTT. It yields the protein CSASWGGGTNTEAFF.

This chain links TRBV5-4 with TRBJ2-3; 11 bases map to TRBD2. Germline V gene lookup returns CDR1 SGHNT and CDR2 YYREEE (reference sequence). The CDR3 totals 18 residues. J gave up 0 bases and V 3 bases, and 9 bases lay outside the gene matches. The CDR3 DNA follows: TGTGCCAGCAGCTATCCGGGACTAGCGGAAGCTAGCACAGATACGCAGTATTTT. Protein sequence: CASSYPGLAEASTDTQYF.

V and J are TRBV5-4 and TRBJ2-7, with 8 nucleotides matching TRBD1. V shed 3 bases, J shed 3 bases, and the junction held 8 bases outside the gene matches. This CDR3 is 15 amino acids long. Germline V gives CDR1 SGHNT, CDR2 YYREEE (reference sequence). CDR3 protein: CASSYGQGAFYEQYF. The CDR3 region has the DNA TGTGCCAGCAGCTACGGCCAGGGGGCTTTCTACGAGCAGTACTTC.

The chain has TRBV5-1 and TRBJ1-1; perhaps TRBD1 as D (5 bases). Deletions cut 2 bases from V and 0 bases from J, with 11 bases between. The CDR3 length is 15 residues. CDR1 and CDR2 (germline): SGHRS, YFSETQ. CDR3 amino acids: CASSFSAGMNTEAFF. Here the CDR3 DNA reads TGCGCCAGCAGCTTTTCGGCAGGGATGAACACTGAAGCTTTCTTT.

This rearrangement joins TRBV18 to TRBJ1-1; possible D gene TRBD1, 5 bases. Between the trimmed V and J ends, which lost 3 bases and 0 bases, there was a span of 11 bases. Germline CDR1 reads KGHSH; CDR2 reads LQKENI. The CDR3 spans 15 residues. This CDR3 is CASSPGRGLNTEAFF. CDR3 coding DNA: TGTGCCAGCTCACCGGGGCGGGGATTGAACACTGAAGCTTTCTTT.

The CDR3 is CASKDYNEQFF. The CDR3 DNA follows: TGCGCCAGCAAGGACTACAATGAGCAGTTCTTC. The chain has TRBV5-1 and TRBJ2-1, with D hard to call. Germline-derived CDR1 and CDR2 are SGHRS and YFSETQ. CDR3 length: 11 residues. V lost 6 bases and J 3 bases, leaving 4 bases between the germline ends.